This record concerns one T cell receptor (beta chain) sequence. TCR beta CDR3 sequences were amplified from RNA transcripts. HTBI primers were the set used in a first-round RT-PCR of the TCR CDR3. TCRdb passed the multiplex PCR reads through MiXCR, listing each CDR3 protein once. The profile shows around 450,000 distinct CDR3 sequences, around 14% of them singletons. The sample comes from a study of T cells in Graves' hyperthyroidism and ophthalmopathy. Per the germline V gene, CDR1 is MNHNS and CDR2 is SASEGT. The CDR3 is 16 residues long. V lost 6 bases to trimming and J lost 6 bases, with 18 bases between them.

The V and J genes are TRBV6-1 and TRBJ1-6; perhaps TRBD1 as D (5 bases). The TCR comes from a woman between 18 and 30 years old with Graves' hyperthyroidism. Sequencing was performed on blood. CDR3 protein: CASSPGPHPFNSPLHF. For the CDR3, the DNA is TGTGCCAGCAGCCCGGGGCCTCACCCCTTTAATTCACCCCTCCACTTT.